Below are 28 T cell receptor beta chains sequenced from a single sample in a study of T cells after yellow fever vaccination. TCRdb analysed the 5' RACE reads with MiXCR anew, one entry per CDR3 protein. Found here are 250,000 to 300,000 distinct CDR3 sequences, over 4.5% of them singletons; the top ten hold about 3.5%. The sequences come from CD4+ T cells sorted from PBMCs, collected on the day of the yellow fever booster vaccination. Receptors were obtained from a young man who received the YFV17D yellow fever vaccine.

This clonotype was seen many times. The rearrangement joins TRBV28 to TRBJ1-5; D gene uncertain. Trimming cost V 3 bases and J 0 bases, with 18 bases left between them. From germline, CDR1 is MDHEN and CDR2 SYDVKM. This CDR3 contains 18 residues. The CDR3 reads CASSFWETARYSNQPQHF. Written as DNA, the CDR3 is TGTGCCAGCAGTTTCTGGGAGACGGCCCGCTATAGCAATCAGCCCCAGCATTTT.

The V gene is TRBV12-3 or TRBV12-4, the J gene TRBJ2-5, with a possible D match to TRBD2 (5 bases). The CDR3 is made up of 13 amino acids. Trimming took 2 bases from V and 3 from J, leaving 7 bases between them. In DNA, the CDR3 is TGTGCCAGCAGTTTAAACGGGGAAGAGACCCAGTACTTC. It yields the protein CASSLNGEETQYF.

This clonotype was counted ten times or more. The rearrangement links TRBV29-1 to TRBJ2-2; a possible D gene is TRBD2 (6 bases). V was shortened by 3 bases and J by 2 bases, with 10 bases between the two germline ends. This CDR3 region has 14 residues. Germline CDR1 reads SQVTM; CDR2 reads ANQGSEA. DNA for the CDR3: TGCAGCGTTGACCCGGGGGAAAACACCGGGGAGCTGTTTTTT. Protein sequence: CSVDPGENTGELFF.

This clonotype appeared a few times. The chain combines TRBV9 with TRBJ1-1, with TRBD1 matching 8 bases. Germline trimming cut 0 bases from V and 6 bases from J; bases unmatched to any gene: 7. The CDR3 spans 15 residues. Germline V lookup: CDR1 SGDLS, CDR2 YYNGEE. The CDR3 DNA reads as TGTGCCAGCAGCGTAGTGGTGACAGGGGAGTCTGAAGCTTTCTTT. As protein: CASSVVVTGESEAFF.

The table lists this clonotype with many counts. The chain combines TRBV12-3 or TRBV12-4 with TRBJ1-1; no firm D call. CDR3 length equals 14 residues. Deletions cut 6 bases from V and 1 base from J, with 12 bases between. In DNA form, the CDR3 reads TGTGCCAGCAGCCCCCTTGCAGGGAACACTGAAGCTTTCTTT. Protein product: CASSPLAGNTEAFF.

The chain recombines TRBV28 with TRBJ2-4, with TRBD1 as a possible D gene (6 bases). The germline V gene has CDR1 MDHEN and CDR2 SYDVKM. The CDR3 has 17 amino acids. Trimming removed 7 bases from V and 0 bases from J, with 19 bases in between. The CDR3 nucleotides read TGTGCCAGCACTCACCAGGGGACAAACTTAGCCAAAAACATTCAGTACTTC. This translates into CASTHQGTNLAKNIQYF.

This clonotype was counted only a few times. This chain connects TRBV7-2 to TRBJ2-7; TRBD2 matches 8 bases. Germline CDR1 reads SGHTA; CDR2 reads FQGNSA. This CDR3 region has 15 residues. Trimming removed 1 base from V and 2 bases from J; junction bases left unmatched: 4. The CDR3 is CASSLGVGGAYEQYF. The CDR3, as DNA: TGTGCCAGCAGCTTAGGAGTCGGGGGGGCCTACGAGCAGTACTTC.

This clonotype appeared a few times. The chain combines TRBV6-5 with TRBJ2-7; D perhaps matches TRBD1 (5 bases). The germline gives CDR1 MNHEY, CDR2 SVGAGI. V was shortened by 1 base and J by 0 bases, with 10 bases between the two germline ends. The CDR3 runs to 15 residues. The CDR3 loop reads CASSYLGRASYEQYF. As DNA, the CDR3 is TGTGCCAGCAGTTACTTGGGCAGGGCCTCCTACGAGCAGTACTTC.

This clonotype occurred a few times. The rearrangement uses TRBV7-9 and TRBJ1-1; D is undetermined. Germline CDR1 and CDR2: SEHNR and FQNEAQ (reference sequence). The V and J ends lost 3 bases and 5 bases respectively, with 10 bases between them. This CDR3 spans 13 amino acids. CDR3 coding DNA: TGTGCCAGCAGCTTCGCAACCTCGACTGAAGCTTTCTTT. This encodes CASSFATSTEAFF.

The chain combines TRBV6-2 or TRBV6-3 with TRBJ2-7; D is perhaps TRBD2 (7 bases). Trimming stripped 7 bases from V and 6 bases from J, with 22 bases between. The CDR3 contains 15 residues. The germline V gene encodes CDR1 MNHEY and CDR2 SVGEGT. The CDR3 reads CASNARGPTALEQYV. Written as DNA, the CDR3 is TGTGCCAGCAACGCGCGGGGGCCGACCGCCCTCGAGCAGTACGTC.

The J gene is TRBJ2-7, the V gene TRBV28; D tentatively reads TRBD1 or TRBD2 (6 bases each). CDR3 length: 14 residues. Trimming removed 6 bases at V and 4 bases at J, with 16 bases between. Germline values: CDR1 MDHEN, CDR2 SYDVKM. The CDR3 DNA follows: TGTGCCAGCAGAAACCCGGGGGCGCCTTACGAGCAGTACGTC. Translation: CASRNPGAPYEQYV.

Many counts were recorded for this clonotype. The J gene is TRBJ2-7, the V gene TRBV4-1; the D gene is possibly TRBD1 (7 bases). V was cut by 0 bases and J by 3 bases, with 12 bases left in between. Germline CDR1 MGHRA, CDR2 YSYEKL. This CDR3 contains 15 residues. The CDR3 region has the DNA TGCGCCAGCAGCCAAGAGCCAGGGGGAGGCTACGAGCAGTACGTC. As protein: CASSQEPGGGYEQYV.

This sequence joins TRBV27 and TRBJ1-5; unclear D gene. Trimming stripped 1 base from V and 7 bases from J, with 8 bases between. This CDR3 spans 13 amino acids. Germline V gene data show CDR1 as MNHEY and CDR2 as SMNVEV (reference sequence). The CDR3 is CASSLYRKQPQHF. The CDR3 coding sequence is TGTGCCAGCAGTTTATATCGGAAGCAGCCCCAGCATTTT.

Ten or more counts support this clonotype. This rearrangement joins TRBV6-4 to TRBJ2-3; D is unclear. Trimming removed 4 bases at V and 0 bases at J, with 8 bases between. This CDR3 region has 14 residues. CDR1 MRHNA and CDR2 SNTAGT come from the germline V gene. The CDR3 loop is CASSVETSTDTQYF. The DNA for the CDR3 is TGTGCCAGCAGTGTCGAGACTAGCACAGATACGCAGTATTTT.

This rearrangement joins TRBV6-1 to TRBJ1-1, with D uncertain. Germline V gives CDR1 MNHNS, CDR2 SASEGT. V was shortened by 2 bases and J by 4 bases, with 11 bases between the two germline ends. The CDR3 loop spans 14 amino acids. CDR3 sequence reads: CASSEYRTVTEAFF. For the CDR3, the DNA is TGTGCCAGCAGTGAATACCGTACGGTCACTGAAGCTTTCTTT.

The chain joins TRBV12-3 or TRBV12-4 to TRBJ2-7; 8 bases line up with TRBD1. V lost 8 bases and J lost 2; bases outside the gene matches: 8. CDR3 length: 14 residues. CDR3 amino acids: CASLAGQGPYEQYF. The CDR3 DNA sequence: TGTGCCAGCCTAGCAGGACAGGGACCCTACGAGCAGTACTTC.

This chain links TRBV6-1 with TRBJ1-4; TRBD1 might be the D (5 bases). Germline V gene lookup returns CDR1 MNHNS and CDR2 SASEGT. The CDR3 consists of 15 residues. The ends were cut back, 7 bases at V and 6 bases at J, with 18 bases in the middle. Here the CDR3 reads CASTGSAGWDEKLFF. The CDR3 nucleotides read TGTGCCAGCACGGGAAGCGCAGGGTGGGATGAAAAACTGTTTTTT.

This clonotype was found a few times. The rearrangement joins TRBV30 to TRBJ2-1; no firm D call. The CDR3 consists of 12 residues. Trimming pared 3 bases from V and 15 bases from J, leaving 18 bases between. Germline CDR1 and CDR2: GTSNPN and SVGIG (reference sequence). Written as DNA, the CDR3 is TGTGCCTGGAGACACACCCAAACGCGCCCGTTCTTC. Its translation is CAWRHTQTRPFF.

In this sample, this clonotype turned up many times. J is TRBJ2-7 and V is TRBV4-3; tentatively, D is TRBD2 (5 bases). There are 13 residues in the CDR3. Per the germline V gene, CDR1 is LGHNA and CDR2 is YSLEER. The CDR3 DNA reads TGCGCCAGCAACCCATCCGGGAAGCGAAGTCGGAACGTC. Protein sequence: CASNPSGKRSRNV.

This clonotype turned up a few times. The CDR3 nucleotides read TGCAGTGCCAGGGACGCGGCGGGGGCAGACAATTCACCCCTCCACTTT. This gives the protein CSARDAAGADNSPLHF. The V and J genes are TRBV20-1 and TRBJ1-6; tentatively, D is TRBD1 (6 bases). V lost 6 bases, J lost 7 bases, and 22 bases lay in between. Germline loops: CDR1 DFQATT, CDR2 SNEGSKA (reference sequence). The CDR3 runs 16 residues.

In nucleotides, the CDR3 is TGCGCCAGCCGGATACAGACAGGGGCAGGTGGCTATGGCTACACCTTC. Translated: CASRIQTGAGGYGYTF. The genes are TRBV5-1 and TRBJ1-2; 8 nucleotides agree with TRBD1. The CDR3 is made up of 16 amino acids. Looked up from germline, CDR1 is SGHRS and CDR2 is YFSETQ. V was clipped by 7 bases and J by 4 bases; unmatched bases: 15.

CDR3 in amino acids: CASSYSGTGYGYTF. DNA of the CDR3: TGTGCCAGCAGCTATTCCGGGACAGGCTATGGCTACACCTTC. The rearrangement uses TRBV5-4 and TRBJ1-2; 8 positions agree with TRBD1. Germline values: CDR1 SGHNT, CDR2 YYREEE (reference sequence). This CDR3 comprises 14 residues. Unmatched junction bases numbered 5, after V lost 3 bases and J lost 4 bases.

V gene TRBV21-1 combines with J gene TRBJ2-1; TRBD1, the table's D call, lacks a check against the DNA. TRBV21-1 is noted as a pseudogene. This CDR3 is 17 amino acids long. CDR3 sequence reads: CASSIPWTPSSYNEQFF. CDR3 bases: TGTGCCAGCAGCATCCCTTGGACACCGAGCTCCTACAATGAGCAGTTCTTC.

This clonotype was recorded many times. The rearrangement links TRBV29-1 to TRBJ1-6; 8 bases line up with TRBD1. Trimming removed 6 bases from V and 5 bases from J; junction bases left unmatched: 6. Germline CDR1 SQVTM, CDR2 ANQGSEA. The CDR3 sequence is 14 residues long. The chain's CDR3 is CSVGEDRDNSPLHF. Written as DNA, the CDR3 is TGCAGCGTCGGAGAGGACAGGGATAATTCACCCCTCCACTTT.

This clonotype was detected a few times. The J gene is TRBJ2-7, the V gene TRBV3-1, with a weak D call TRBD2 (6 bases). The CDR3 spans 13 residues. The germline V and J ends were trimmed by 6 bases and 6 bases, with 15 bases remaining between them. The germline V gene has CDR1 LGHDT and CDR2 YNNKEL (reference sequence). CDR3 coding DNA: TGTGCCAGCAGTTTTGAGCCGCGGGGCGAGCAGTACGTC. It specifies CASSFEPRGEQYV.

The chain is built from TRBV11-2 and TRBJ1-1; perhaps TRBD1 as D (5 bases). V lost 3 bases, J lost 0 bases, and 14 bases lay in between. This CDR3 has 16 residues. The germline V gene encodes CDR1 SGHAT and CDR2 FQNNGV. In nucleotides, the CDR3 is TGTGCCAGCAGCTTTCCCGCGGGGGTAATGAACACTGAAGCTTTCTTT. Its protein is CASSFPAGVMNTEAFF.

This rearrangement joins TRBV20-1 to TRBJ1-5, with 10 bases that match TRBD1. V shed 5 bases, J shed 0 bases, and the junction held 4 bases outside the gene matches. CDR1 DFQATT and CDR2 SNEGSKA come from the germline V gene (reference sequence). CDR3 size: 15 residues. CDR3 DNA sequence: TGCAGTGCTGGGGACAGGGGATATAGCAATCAGCCCCAGCATTTT. Protein: CSAGDRGYSNQPQHF.

This clonotype was detected a few times. V is TRBV5-1 and J is TRBJ2-3; no firm D call. Trimming left V 3 bases short and J 0 bases short, with 5 bases between. The CDR3 contains 13 residues. CDR1 and CDR2 from the germline V gene are SGHRS and YFSETQ. The CDR3 reads CASSSMSTDTQYF. DNA of the CDR3: TGCGCCAGCAGCTCAATGAGCACAGATACGCAGTATTTT. Looking up the rest from reference TRBV5-1 and TRBJ2-3 gives the full variable domain: KAGVTQTPRYLIKTRGQQVTLSCSPISGHRSVSWYQQTPGQGLQFLFEYFSETQRNKGNFPGRFSGRQFSNSRSEMNVSTLELGDSALYLCASSSMSTDTQYFGPGTRLTVL.